Described below is a single TCR beta chain sequence and its context. Its target is unknown. The read comes to an end 3 residues before the CDR3 does, leaving the germline J gene to fill in the end. Average input was roughly 1,100 ng genomic DNA for immunoSEQ TCR beta CDR3 amplification. The method was immunoSEQ multiplex PCR; TCRdb's version includes in-frame clones alone and lacks a portion of them. The sample's table shows some 40,000 clones. This sample is drawn from a study of T cells in women clearing cervical HPV infection. Study summary: HLA type could not be excluded as a confounder.

CDR1 LNHDA and CDR2 SQIVND come from the germline V gene (reference sequence). V was trimmed by 9 bases and J by 0 bases, leaving 18 bases between them. The CDR3 totals 17 residues. General study points: Repertoire richness, not evenness, was significantly elevated in CIN3+ cases versus controls.

The TCR originated in a woman aged 18 to 69 with a cervical HPV16 infection that either progressed to CIN3+ or cleared (not recorded which). J is TRBJ2-6 and V is TRBV19; TRBD2 is a possible D gene (6 bases). Sequences were obtained from blood buffy coat. Here the CDR3 reads CASSAWDSVSGANVLTF. The CDR3 DNA, read in part, is TGTGCCAGCAGTGCTTGGGACTCCGTCTCTGGGGCCAACGTC. Complete variable domain (other parts from reference TRBV19 and TRBJ2-6): DGGITQSPKYLFRKEGQNVTLSCEQNLNHDAMYWYRQDPGQGLRLIYYSQIVNDFQKGDIAEGYSVSREKKESFPLTVTSAQKNPTAFYLCASSAWDSVSGANVLTFGAGSRLTVL.